The entry that follows covers one T cell receptor beta chain sequence. Antigen: not known. These data come from a study of graft-versus-host responses after intestinal transplantation. Repertoires were generated with immunoSEQ multiplex PCR, while TCRdb's copy carries only in-frame clones and drops some. The sample has 85,000 to 100,000 clones; about 90% are singletons. Whole-study results and caveats: With peak circulating GvH clone levels came an association with early post-transplant HvG declines.

Trimming cost V 5 bases and J 1 base, with 14 bases left between them. This CDR3 spans 15 amino acids. Germline CDR1 reads SEHNR; CDR2 reads FQNEAQ (reference sequence). This specimen was unstimulated CD4+ T cells sorted from spleen or lymph node cells, taken before intestinal transplant. The receptor comes from a human donor who received an intestinal transplant. The V call is TRBV7-9, the J call TRBJ1-1, with D possibly being TRBD1 (6 bases). CDR3 sequence reads: CASSIRTGSNTEAFF. The CDR3 nucleotides are TGTGCCAGCAGCATCCGTACAGGGTCGAACACTGAAGCTTTCTTT.